Each of the 5 T cell receptor beta chains below was sequenced from the same sample in a study of STAT5B mutations in CD4+ large granular lymphocyte leukemia. Clones were sequenced by immunoSEQ multiplex PCR, and TCRdb holds only the in-frame ones, with some missing. Here the sample spans approximately 27,000 clones, 65% to 90% being singletons. Sequencing input: CD4+ T cells from blood buffy coats. Receptors originate from a human donor in good health.

V is TRBV28 and J is TRBJ2-1; the match to TRBD1 covers 7 bases. With V trimmed by 6 bases and J by 9 bases, 14 bases remained unmatched. Per the germline V gene, CDR1 is MDHEN and CDR2 is SYDVKM. This CDR3 contains 15 residues. The CDR3 bases are TGTGCCAGCAGCTCCCGACAGGGAGCCGTCGTTGAGCAGTTCTTC. Its translation: CASSSRQGAVVEQFF.

This chain links TRBV21-1 with TRBJ2-7. TRBV21-1 is recorded as a pseudogene. The CDR3 has 15 amino acids. CDR3 loop: CASNQGAILSYEQYV. CDR3 DNA: TGTGCCAGCAACCAAGGCGCCATACTCTCCTACGAGCAGTACGTC.

The rearrangement uses TRBV7-2 and TRBJ2-1; 11 bases line up with TRBD2. V shed 4 bases and J 6 bases; nucleotides not matched to a gene: 5. The CDR3 totals 15 residues. Germline lookup yields CDR1 SGHTA and CDR2 FQGNSA. Written as DNA, the CDR3 is TGTGCCAGCAGCTATACTAGCGGGAGCGGCAATGAGCAGTTCTTC. Protein: CASSYTSGSGNEQFF.

The rearrangement joins TRBV6-1 to TRBJ2-7, with 9 positions matching TRBD1. Germline V gene data show CDR1 as MNHNS and CDR2 as SASEGT. The V and J ends lost 2 bases and 6 bases, in that order; junction bases with no gene match: 11. The CDR3 length is 16 residues. DNA for the CDR3: TGTGCCAGCAGTGAATACTATCTCGGGACAGGGTTCGAGCAGTACTTC. Protein: CASSEYYLGTGFEQYF.

The V gene is TRBV5-1, the J gene TRBJ1-2; unclear D gene. Germline CDR1 is SGHRS and CDR2 is YFSETQ. This CDR3 region has 15 residues. With 1 base removed from V and 2 bases from J, the gap between germline ends came to 12 bases. This CDR3 is CASSLSPGANYGYTF. As DNA, the CDR3 is TGCGCCAGCAGCTTGTCACCAGGAGCGAACTATGGCTACACCTTC. Supplemented by reference TRBV5-1 and TRBJ1-2, the full variable domain reads KAGVTQTPRYLIKTRGQQVTLSCSPISGHRSVSWYQQTPGQGLQFLFEYFSETQRNKGNFPGRFSGRQFSNSRSEMNVSTLELGDSALYLCASSLSPGANYGYTFGSGTRLTVV.